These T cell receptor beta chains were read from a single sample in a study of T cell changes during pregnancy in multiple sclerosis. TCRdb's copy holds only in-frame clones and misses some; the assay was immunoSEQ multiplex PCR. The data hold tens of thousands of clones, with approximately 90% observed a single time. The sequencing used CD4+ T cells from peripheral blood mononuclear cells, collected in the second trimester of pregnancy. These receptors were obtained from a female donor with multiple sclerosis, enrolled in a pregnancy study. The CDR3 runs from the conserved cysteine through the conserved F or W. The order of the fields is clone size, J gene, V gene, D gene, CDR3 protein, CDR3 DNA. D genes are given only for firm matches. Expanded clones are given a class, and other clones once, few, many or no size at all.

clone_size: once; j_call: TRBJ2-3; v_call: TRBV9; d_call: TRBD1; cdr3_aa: CASSPGTGHSTDTQYF; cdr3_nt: TGTGCCAGCAGCCCCGGGACAGGTCACAGCACAGATACGCAGTATTTT
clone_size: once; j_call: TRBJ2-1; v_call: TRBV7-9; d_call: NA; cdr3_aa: CASSQRAGQLDEQFF; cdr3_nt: TGTGCCAGCAGCCAGCGAGCCGGACAACTCGATGAGCAGTTCTTC
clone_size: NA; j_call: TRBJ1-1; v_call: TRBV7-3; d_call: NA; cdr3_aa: CASSPILPVRMNTEAFF; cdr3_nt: TGTGCCAGCAGCCCGATTCTACCGGTGAGGATGAACACTGAAGCTTTCTTT
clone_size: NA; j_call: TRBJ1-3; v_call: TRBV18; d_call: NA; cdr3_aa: CASSKTDGNTIYF; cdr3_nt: TGTGCCAGCTCAAAGACAGATGGAAACACCATATATTTT
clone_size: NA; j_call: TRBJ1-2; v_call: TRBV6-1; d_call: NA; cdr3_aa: CASSLGPVYGYTF; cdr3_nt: TGTGCCAGCAGTTTGGGCCCCGTTTATGGCTACACCTTC
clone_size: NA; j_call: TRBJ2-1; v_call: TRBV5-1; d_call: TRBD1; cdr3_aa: CASNRDRGNNEQFF; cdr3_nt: TGCGCCTCAAACCGGGACAGGGGTAACAATGAGCAGTTCTTC
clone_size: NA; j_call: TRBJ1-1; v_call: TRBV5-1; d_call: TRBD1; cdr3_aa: CASSQQGRNTEAFF; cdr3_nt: TGCGCCAGCAGCCAACAGGGGAGGAACACTGAAGCTTTCTTT
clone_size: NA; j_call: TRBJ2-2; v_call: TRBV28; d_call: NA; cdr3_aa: CASSSVFGELFF; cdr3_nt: TGTGCCAGCAGCTCAGTGTTTGGGGAGCTGTTTTTT
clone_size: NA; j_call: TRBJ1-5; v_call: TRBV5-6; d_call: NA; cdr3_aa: CASSLARGAGLANQPQHF; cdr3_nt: TGTGCCAGCAGCTTGGCCCGGGGGGCAGGGTTGGCCAATCAGCCCCAGCATTTT
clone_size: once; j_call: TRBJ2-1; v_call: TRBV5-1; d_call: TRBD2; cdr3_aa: CASSALAGGPRLEQFF; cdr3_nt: TGCGCCAGCAGCGCACTAGCGGGAGGGCCGAGGCTTGAGCAGTTCTTC
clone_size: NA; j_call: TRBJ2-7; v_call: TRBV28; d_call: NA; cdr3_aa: CASSSQGYHEQYF; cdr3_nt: TGTGCCAGCAGTTCCCAGGGGTACCACGAGCAGTACTTC
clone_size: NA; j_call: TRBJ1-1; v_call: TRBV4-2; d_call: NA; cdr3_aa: CASSLDRMNTEAFF; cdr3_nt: TGTGCCAGCAGCCTGGACAGAATGAACACTGAAGCTTTCTTT
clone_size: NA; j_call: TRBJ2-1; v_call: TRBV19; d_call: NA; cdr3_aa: CASSITYAAISTRYNEQFF; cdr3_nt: TGTGCCAGTAGTATAACCTATGCGGCGATTTCAACGAGGTACAATGAGCAGTTCTTC
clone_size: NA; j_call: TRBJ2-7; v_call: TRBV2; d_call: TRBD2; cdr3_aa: CASSDGTSGSYEQYF; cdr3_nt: TGTGCCAGCAGTGATGGTACTAGCGGGAGCTACGAGCAGTACTTC
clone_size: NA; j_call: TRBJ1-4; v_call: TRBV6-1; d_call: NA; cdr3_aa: CASSEAGTSATNEKLFF; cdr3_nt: TGTGCCAGCAGTGAAGCAGGGACAAGTGCAACTAATGAAAAACTGTTTTTT
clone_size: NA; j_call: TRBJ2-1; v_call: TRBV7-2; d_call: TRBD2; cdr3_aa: CASSLSSSGVYNEQFF; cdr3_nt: TGTGCCAGCAGCCTCTCCTCTAGCGGGGTATACAATGAGCAGTTCTTC
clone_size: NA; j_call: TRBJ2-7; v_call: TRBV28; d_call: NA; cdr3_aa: CASRVLNSEQYF; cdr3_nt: TGTGCCAGCAGGGTCCTCAATAGCGAGCAGTACTTC
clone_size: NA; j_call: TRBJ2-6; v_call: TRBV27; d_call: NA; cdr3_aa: CASRASGANVLTF; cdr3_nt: TGTGCCAGCAGGGCCTCTGGGGCCAACGTCCTGACTTTC
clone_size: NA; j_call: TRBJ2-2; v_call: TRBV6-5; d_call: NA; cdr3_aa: CASSYTRVGELFF; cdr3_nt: TGTGCCAGCAGTTACACCAGGGTCGGGGAGCTGTTTTTT
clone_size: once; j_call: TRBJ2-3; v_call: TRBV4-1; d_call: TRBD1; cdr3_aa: CASSQDDRVTDTQYF; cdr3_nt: TGCGCCAGCAGCCAAGACGACAGGGTCACAGATACGCAGTATTTT
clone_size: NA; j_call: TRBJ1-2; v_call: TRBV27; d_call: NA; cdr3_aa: CASSSTGRSYGYTF; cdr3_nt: TGTGCCAGCAGCTCCACGGGGAGATCCTATGGCTACACCTTC
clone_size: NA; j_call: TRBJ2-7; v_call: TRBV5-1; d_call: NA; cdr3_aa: CASSLVAGPVLGEQYF; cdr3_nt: TGCGCCAGCAGCTTGGTGGCAGGGCCGGTCTTGGGAGAGCAGTACTTC
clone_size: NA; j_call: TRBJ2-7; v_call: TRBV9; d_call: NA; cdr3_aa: CASSVTGTLTEQYF; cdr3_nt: TGTGCCAGCAGCGTAACCGGGACACTGACTGAGCAGTACTTC
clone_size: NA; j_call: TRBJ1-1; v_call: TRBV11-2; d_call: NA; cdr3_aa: CASSFEGNTEAFF; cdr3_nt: TGTGCCAGCAGCTTCGAGGGGAACACTGAAGCTTTCTTT
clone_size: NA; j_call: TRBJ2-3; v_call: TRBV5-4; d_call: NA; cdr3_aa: CASRPANLLPTDTQYF; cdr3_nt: TGTGCCAGCAGGCCCGCTAACTTGTTGCCCACAGATACGCAGTATTTT
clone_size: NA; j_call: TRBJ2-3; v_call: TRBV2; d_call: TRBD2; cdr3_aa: CASSGRLAGGVYTQYF; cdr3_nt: TGTGCCAGCAGCGGGCGGCTAGCGGGAGGAGTGTATACGCAGTATTTT
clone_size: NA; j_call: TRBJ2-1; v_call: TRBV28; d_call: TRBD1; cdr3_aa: CASRSPGGAYNEQFF; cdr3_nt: TGTGCCAGCCGATCGCCAGGGGGCGCTTACAATGAGCAGTTCTTC
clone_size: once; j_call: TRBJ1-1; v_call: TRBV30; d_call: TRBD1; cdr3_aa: CACQPGTGGTEAFF; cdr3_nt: TGTGCCTGCCAACCCGGGACAGGGGGCACTGAAGCTTTCTTT
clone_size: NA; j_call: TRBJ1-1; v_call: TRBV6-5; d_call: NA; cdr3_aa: CASSIFSGGGTEAFF; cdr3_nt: TGTGCCAGCAGCATCTTTTCCGGAGGCGGCACTGAAGCTTTCTTT
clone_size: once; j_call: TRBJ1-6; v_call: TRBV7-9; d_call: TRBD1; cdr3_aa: CASATGEYSPLHF; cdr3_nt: TGTGCCAGCGCGACAGGGGAATATTCACCCCTCCACTTT
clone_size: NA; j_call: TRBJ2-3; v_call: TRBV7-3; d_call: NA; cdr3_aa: CASSLWGLGLGTDTQYF; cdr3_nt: TGTGCCAGCAGCTTATGGGGTTTGGGACTTGGCACAGATACGCAGTATTTT